Included here is one T cell receptor beta chain sequence, with context. Antigen: not known. Patients underwent thyroid surgery, and none had received any treatment before it. TCRdb ran MiXCR on the PCR reads. The table records approximately 16,000 clones, around 29% of them present only once. The record originates from a study of metastatic and nonmetastatic thyroid tumors. Study overall: The study looked at repertoires side by side in blood and in tumor or nodule tissue from malignant and benign thyroid patients. Notes on the study in general: Compared with benign nodules, malignant thyroid tumors were reported to have significantly higher TCR beta diversity in both blood and tumor.

The sample consisted of adjacent normal tissue. The TCR was taken from a female donor with papillary thyroid cancer or a benign thyroid nodule (not recorded which). Some clones in this sample may be carry-over from other donors' samples.

Here the CDR3 reads CATSDSQRGGAYNEQFF. The DNA for the CDR3 is TGTGCCACCAGTGATTCCCAACGCGGGGGGGCCTACAATGAGCAGTTCTTC. The rearrangement uses TRBV24-1 and TRBJ2-1; 9 bases map to TRBD2. CDR3 length: 17 residues. Losses at the gene ends were 2 bases for V and 2 bases for J; bases not matched to a gene: 6. Germline CDR1 reads KGHDR; CDR2 reads SFDVKD.